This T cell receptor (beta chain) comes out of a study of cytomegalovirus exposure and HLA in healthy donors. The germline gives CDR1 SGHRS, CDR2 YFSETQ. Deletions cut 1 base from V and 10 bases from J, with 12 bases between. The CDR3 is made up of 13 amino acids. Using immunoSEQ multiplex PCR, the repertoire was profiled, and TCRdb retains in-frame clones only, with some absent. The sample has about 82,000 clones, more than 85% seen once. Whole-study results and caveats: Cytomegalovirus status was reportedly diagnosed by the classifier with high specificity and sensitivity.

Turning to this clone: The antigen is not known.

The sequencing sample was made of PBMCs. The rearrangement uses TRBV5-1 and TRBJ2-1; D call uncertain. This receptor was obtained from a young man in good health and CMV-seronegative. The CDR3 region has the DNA TGCGCCAGCAGCTTGATCTCGAGAGGAGAGCAGTTCTTC. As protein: CASSLISRGEQFF.